Below are 10 T cell receptor beta chains sequenced from a single sample in a study of blood T cell repertoires in COVID-19. Some clones are missing from TCRdb's copy, which holds only in-frame ones; the method was immunoSEQ multiplex PCR. Among about 75,000 clones listed, 88% were seen once. Source material: peripheral blood. Receptors were obtained from a human donor in a cohort sampled during active COVID-19.

The CDR3 region is CASSPQGASNQPQHF. The CDR3 DNA sequence: TGCGCCAGCAGCCCACAGGGGGCGAGCAATCAGCCCCAGCATTTT. This chain joins TRBV5-1 and TRBJ1-5; 9 nucleotides match TRBD1. The CDR3 covers 15 residues. The V and J ends lost 4 bases and 1 base, in that order; junction bases with no gene match: 3. Germline V gives CDR1 SGHRS, CDR2 YFSETQ.

The rearrangement joins TRBV18 to TRBJ1-5; D is unclear. The V gene's germline CDR1 is KGHSH and CDR2 LQKENI. Trimming shortened V by 4 bases and J by 3 bases, and 7 bases separated the two germline ends. This CDR3 has 13 residues. In DNA form, the CDR3 reads TGTGCCAGCTCACGGGCAGCCAATCAGCCCCAGCATTTT. Protein: CASSRAANQPQHF.

The chain carries TRBV28 and TRBJ1-2; D ambiguous. Germline V gene data show CDR1 as MDHEN and CDR2 as SYDVKM. This CDR3 region has 17 residues. V shed 5 bases and J shed 0 bases, with 19 bases lying between them. The chain's CDR3 is CASSPEVYVVTNYGYTF. DNA for the CDR3: TGTGCCAGCAGTCCCGAGGTGTATGTAGTAACTAACTATGGCTACACCTTC.

The rearrangement joins TRBV19 to TRBJ2-5, with 12 bases aligning to TRBD1. CDR1 LNHDA and CDR2 SQIVND come from the germline V gene (reference sequence). There are 18 residues in the CDR3. The V and J ends lost 0 bases and 7 bases, in that order; junction bases with no gene match: 12. The CDR3 sequence: CASSIERDGTGGVGTQYF. The CDR3 nucleotides read TGTGCCAGTAGTATAGAAAGGGACGGGACAGGGGGCGTTGGGACCCAGTACTTC.

The chain uses TRBV5-1 and TRBJ2-1; perhaps TRBD2 as D (6 bases). CDR1 and CDR2 (germline): SGHRS, YFSETQ. This CDR3 comprises 16 residues. V lost 2 bases to trimming and J lost 0 bases, with 12 bases between them. The CDR3 DNA is TGCGCCAGCAGCTTAGGCGGGATGAGCTCCTACAATGAGCAGTTCTTC. Amino acids: CASSLGGMSSYNEQFF.

The chain has TRBV5-1 and TRBJ1-1; 7 bases fit TRBD1. The CDR3 runs to 17 residues. Per germline, CDR1 SGHRS and CDR2 YFSETQ. V shed 0 bases and J 0 bases; nucleotides not matched to a gene: 8. The CDR3 loop is CASSLVGGTAMNTEAFF. Here the CDR3 DNA reads TGCGCCAGCAGCTTGGTAGGAGGGACAGCAATGAACACTGAAGCTTTCTTT.

V and J are TRBV11-2 and TRBJ2-7; D might be TRBD1 (6 bases). The length of the CDR3 is 12 residues. Germline values: CDR1 SGHAT, CDR2 FQNNGV. V dropped 5 bases and J dropped 4 bases, with 9 bases sitting between them. For the CDR3, the DNA is TGTGCCAGCAGCAGAGACAGGTACGAGCAGTACTTC. Its protein is CASSRDRYEQYF.

J is TRBJ2-1 and V is TRBV2; TRBD1 matches at 7 bases. With 4 bases clipped from V and 2 bases from J, the junction kept 5 bases outside the gene matches. Looked up from germline, CDR1 is SNHLY and CDR2 is FYNNEI. The CDR3 consists of 15 residues. Here the CDR3 DNA reads TGTGCCAGCAGTGTAAACAGGGGACCCTACAATGAGCAGTTCTTC. Protein sequence: CASSVNRGPYNEQFF.

The rearrangement joins TRBV9 to TRBJ1-3; D gene uncertain. Germline-derived CDR1 and CDR2 are SGDLS and YYNGEE. The CDR3 consists of 15 residues. V was clipped by 0 bases and J by 2 bases, with 9 bases between them. CDR3 sequence reads: CASSVGPSPGNTIYF. For the CDR3, the DNA is TGTGCCAGCAGCGTAGGGCCGTCGCCTGGAAACACCATATATTTT.

J is TRBJ2-7 and V is TRBV19; D uncertain. Germline assignment: CDR1 LNHDA and CDR2 SQIVND (reference sequence). CDR3 length equals 13 residues. Trimming took 6 bases from V and 0 from J, leaving 9 bases between them. The CDR3 DNA follows: TGTGCCAGTAGCCTATACAGCTCCTACGAGCAGTACTTC. This codes for CASSLYSSYEQYF. Supplemented by reference TRBV19 and TRBJ2-7, the full variable domain reads DGGITQSPKYLFRKEGQNVTLSCEQNLNHDAMYWYRQDPGQGLRLIYYSQIVNDFQKGDIAEGYSVSREKKESFPLTVTSAQKNPTAFYLCASSLYSSYEQYFGPGTRLTVT.